The rows below give T cell receptor beta chains drawn from one sample of a study of T cells in Graves' hyperthyroidism and ophthalmopathy. Via MiXCR, TCRdb re-called the multiplex PCR reads, giving one row per CDR3 protein. The sample consists of around 240,000 distinct CDR3 sequences, 13% to 15% of them appearing once. Input material: blood. Source of these receptors: a woman in her thirties or forties with Graves' hyperthyroidism that later progressed to Graves' ophthalmopathy. The CDR3 runs from the conserved cysteine through the conserved F or W. Each record gives: V gene, D gene, J gene, clone size, CDR3 protein, CDR3 DNA. D genes are given only for firm matches. The size of a clone is reported for some rows only, either as once, few or many, or as a class for expanded clones.

v_gene: TRBV6-1
d_gene: TRBD1
j_gene: TRBJ1-1
abundance: many
CDR3aa: CASSWTGKMNTEAFF
CDR3nt: TGTGCCAGCAGCTGGACAGGCAAAATGAACACTGAAGCTTTCTTT

v_gene: TRBV7-9
d_gene: .
j_gene: TRBJ2-1
abundance: many
CDR3aa: CASSLLLDEQFF
CDR3nt: TGTGCCAGCAGCTTACTCCTCGATGAGCAGTTCTTC

v_gene: TRBV9
d_gene: .
j_gene: TRBJ2-2
abundance: few
CDR3aa: CASSAGPRSGELFF
CDR3nt: TGTGCCAGCAGCGCCGGTCCACGCTCCGGGGAGCTGTTTTTT

v_gene: TRBV5-1
d_gene: .
j_gene: TRBJ2-2
abundance: few
CDR3aa: CASSLAITSGTGELFF
CDR3nt: TGCGCCAGCAGCTTGGCCATAACTAGTGGCACCGGGGAGCTGTTTTTT

v_gene: TRBV7-9
d_gene: TRBD2
j_gene: TRBJ2-3
abundance: many
CDR3aa: CASSSTSGSITDTQYF
CDR3nt: TGTGCCAGCAGTTCGACTAGCGGCTCCATCACAGATACGCAGTATTTT

v_gene: TRBV5-1
d_gene: .
j_gene: TRBJ2-1
abundance: many
CDR3aa: CASSLIGVGGNEQFF
CDR3nt: TGCGCCAGCAGCTTGATAGGGGTCGGAGGCAATGAGCAGTTCTTC

v_gene: TRBV2
d_gene: TRBD1
j_gene: TRBJ1-2
abundance: many
CDR3aa: CASSGQGFSNGYTF
CDR3nt: TGTGCCAGCAGTGGACAGGGCTTCTCAAATGGCTACACCTTC

v_gene: TRBV11-2
d_gene: TRBD1
j_gene: TRBJ2-7
abundance: many
CDR3aa: CASSSGQGGEQYF
CDR3nt: TGTGCCAGCAGCTCGGGACAGGGTGGCGAGCAGTACTTC

v_gene: TRBV6-1
d_gene: .
j_gene: TRBJ2-1
abundance: many
CDR3aa: CAGRGPSSYNEQFF
CDR3nt: TGTGCCGGGCGGGGGCCAAGCTCCTACAATGAGCAGTTCTTC

v_gene: TRBV7-9
d_gene: .
j_gene: TRBJ2-5
abundance: many
CDR3aa: CASSYPFGSQGETQYF
CDR3nt: TGTGCCAGCAGCTACCCCTTCGGGAGTCAGGGAGAGACCCAGTACTTC

v_gene: TRBV19
d_gene: TRBD1
j_gene: TRBJ1-2
abundance: many
CDR3aa: CASSPNTGTALWEDGYTF
CDR3nt: TGTGCCAGTAGTCCCAACACCGGGACAGCCCTATGGGAGGATGGCTACACCTTC

v_gene: TRBV7-9
d_gene: .
j_gene: TRBJ2-1
abundance: many
CDR3aa: CASSHGYSYNEQFF
CDR3nt: TGTGCCAGCAGCCACGGCTACTCCTACAATGAGCAGTTCTTC

v_gene: TRBV9
d_gene: .
j_gene: TRBJ2-7
abundance: many
CDR3aa: CASSVAGGLSSYEQYF
CDR3nt: TGTGCCAGCAGCGTAGCGGGCGGTTTGAGCTCCTACGAGCAGTACTTC

v_gene: TRBV11-1
d_gene: TRBD1
j_gene: TRBJ1-2
abundance: .
CDR3aa: CASSSGRTGGAPYGYTF
CDR3nt: TGTGCCAGCAGCTCCGGAAGGACAGGGGGCGCCCCGTATGGCTACACCTTC